The 5 T cell receptor beta chains below all came from one sample that was sequenced in a study of cytomegalovirus exposure and HLA in healthy donors. Clones were sequenced by immunoSEQ multiplex PCR, and TCRdb holds only the in-frame ones, with some missing. Of 250,000 or so clones listed, about 90% are singletons. The sequenced sample consisted of PBMCs. The receptors here all came from a man aged 18-30 years in good health and CMV-seropositive.

V and J are TRBV30 and TRBJ1-1, with TRBD1 as a possible D gene (5 bases). The CDR3 extends over 15 amino acids. The V and J ends lost 8 bases and 0 bases respectively, with 19 bases between them. Germline CDR1 reads GTSNPN; CDR2 reads SVGIG (reference sequence). The CDR3 protein is CALSLEGNLNTEAFF. CDR3 coding DNA: TGTGCCCTGAGTTTGGAGGGGAACTTGAACACTGAAGCTTTCTTT.

The chain recombines TRBV4-3 with TRBJ2-7; TRBD2 aligns across 10 bases. Germline V gene lookup returns CDR1 LGHNA and CDR2 YSLEER. V was clipped by 1 base and J by 6 bases; unmatched bases: 3. The CDR3 length is 14 residues. As DNA, the CDR3 is TGCGCCAGCAGCCAAGCAGCGGGAGGGCTCGAGCAGTACTTC. Amino acid sequence: CASSQAAGGLEQYF.

This clone was seen a few times. This chain connects TRBV28 to TRBJ1-5; D is unresolved. The germline gives CDR1 MDHEN, CDR2 SYDVKM. CDR3 length: 15 residues. V was pared by 5 bases and J by 0 bases, with 11 bases between. CDR3 region: CASSERLGSNQPQHF. The DNA of the CDR3 is TGTGCCAGCAGTGAACGACTGGGTAGCAATCAGCCCCAGCATTTT.

The V gene is TRBV6-1, the J gene TRBJ1-1; D unclear. The V end lost 3 bases, the J end lost 8 bases, and 7 bases lay between the germline ends. CDR1 is MNHNS and CDR2 is SASEGT in the germline V gene. The CDR3 length is 11 residues. The CDR3 region has the DNA TGTGCCAGCAGTGACTATATAGAAGCTTTCTTT. It translates to CASSDYIEAFF.

This clone was seen a handful of times. J is TRBJ2-5 and V is TRBV11-1; D remains ambiguous. The germline V gene has CDR1 SGHAT and CDR2 FQDESV (reference sequence). Trimming left V 8 bases short and J 0 bases short, with 13 bases between. The CDR3 is 14 residues long. The CDR3 region has the DNA TGTGCCAGCGCACCGGGCCTTGACCAAGAGACCCAGTACTTC. Its translation: CASAPGLDQETQYF.